Listed here is a single T cell receptor (beta chain). Antigen: not known. The sample belongs to a study of T cells after yellow fever vaccination. Overall study: For low cell numbers, libraries were made with SMART-Seq v4 Ultra Low Input.

The CDR3 runs to 15 residues. Germline CDR1 reads MNHEY; CDR2 reads SVGAGI. V was cut by 0 bases and J by 0 bases, with 9 bases left in between. TCRdb reprocessed the 5' RACE reads via MiXCR and lists one record per CDR3 protein. The sample lists 350,000 to 450,000 distinct CDR3 sequences; approximately 19% were seen once. Points from the study as a whole: Compared with primary, the secondary response was weaker and peaked at day 5, not 15.

The sequence came from a man aged 18 to 35 who received the YFV17D yellow fever vaccine. The sequencing here drew on PBMCs, taken before the yellow fever booster vaccination. The rearrangement uses TRBV6-5 and TRBJ2-7; TRBD2 might be the D (5 bases). CDR3 protein: CASSYSARASYEQYV. In nucleotides, the CDR3 is TGTGCCAGCAGTTACTCAGCGCGGGCCTCCTACGAGCAGTACGTC.